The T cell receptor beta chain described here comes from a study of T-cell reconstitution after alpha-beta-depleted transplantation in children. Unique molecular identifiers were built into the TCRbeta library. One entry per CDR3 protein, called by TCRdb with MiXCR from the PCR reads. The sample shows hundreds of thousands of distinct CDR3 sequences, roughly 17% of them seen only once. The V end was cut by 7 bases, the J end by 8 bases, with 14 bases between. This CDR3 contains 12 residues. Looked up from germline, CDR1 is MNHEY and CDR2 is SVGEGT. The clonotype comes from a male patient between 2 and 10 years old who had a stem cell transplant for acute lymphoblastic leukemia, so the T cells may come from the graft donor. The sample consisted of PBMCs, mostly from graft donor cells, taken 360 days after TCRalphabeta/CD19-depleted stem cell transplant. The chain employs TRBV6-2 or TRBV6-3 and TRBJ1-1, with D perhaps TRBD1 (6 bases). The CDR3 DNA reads TGTGCCAGCATGAGAGGGGGAAGGGAAGCTTTCTTT. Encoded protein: CASMRGGREAFF.